This entry lists 2 T cell receptor beta chains sequenced from one sample in a study of CD8 T cells in ankylosing spondylitis. TCRdb re-called the 5' RACE reads with MiXCR, one entry per CDR3 protein. The table shows a few hundred thousand distinct CDR3 sequences, with around a tenth occurring only once. Sequencing used blood, either unsorted or a sorted T cell fraction (not recorded which). The receptors here all came from a male donor with ankylosing spondylitis or in good health (not recorded which).

This chain links TRBV12-3 or TRBV12-4 with TRBJ2-3; 9 bases line up with TRBD2. This CDR3 is 20 amino acids long. Germline trimming cut 2 bases from V and 2 bases from J; bases unmatched to any gene: 17. As DNA, the CDR3 is TGTGCCAGCAGTTTATATGGATTGCGGGGGGGCCAGGGAGACACAGATACGCAGTATTTT. The encoded protein is CASSLYGLRGGQGDTDTQYF.

This clonotype was counted many times. This sequence joins TRBV10-3 and TRBJ2-3; D perhaps matches TRBD2 (5 bases). The germline gives CDR1 ENHRY, CDR2 SYGVKD. Trimming removed 3 bases from V and 9 bases from J, with 10 bases in between. This CDR3 contains 12 residues. The CDR3 is CAISDWELTQYF. CDR3 in DNA: TGTGCCATCAGTGACTGGGAGTTGACGCAGTATTTT.